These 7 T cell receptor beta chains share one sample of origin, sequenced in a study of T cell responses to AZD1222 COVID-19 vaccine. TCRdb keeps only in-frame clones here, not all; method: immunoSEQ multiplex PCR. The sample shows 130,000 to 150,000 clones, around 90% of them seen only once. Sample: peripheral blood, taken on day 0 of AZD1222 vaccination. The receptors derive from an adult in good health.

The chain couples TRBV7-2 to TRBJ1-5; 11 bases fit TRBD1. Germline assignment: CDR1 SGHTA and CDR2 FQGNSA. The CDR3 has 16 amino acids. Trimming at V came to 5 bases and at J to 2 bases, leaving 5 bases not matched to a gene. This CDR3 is CASSRGTGGGNQPQHF. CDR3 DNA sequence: TGTGCCAGCAGCAGAGGGACAGGGGGTGGCAATCAGCCCCAGCATTTT.

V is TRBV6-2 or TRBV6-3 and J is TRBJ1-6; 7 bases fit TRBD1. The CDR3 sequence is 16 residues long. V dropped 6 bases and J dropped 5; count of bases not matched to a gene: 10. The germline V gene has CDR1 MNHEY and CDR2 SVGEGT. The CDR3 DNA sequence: TGTGCCAGCAGCCTCCGGGACAGAAGAGATAATTCACCCCTCCACTTT. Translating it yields CASSLRDRRDNSPLHF.

This CDR3 is CASSDVGTYEQYF. CDR3 nucleotides: TGTGCCAGCAGTGACGTGGGGACCTACGAGCAGTACTTC. V and J are TRBV25-1 and TRBJ2-7, with D hard to call. The germline V and J ends were trimmed by 3 bases and 2 bases, with 8 bases remaining between them. The length of the CDR3 is 13 residues. Germline CDR1 MGHDK, CDR2 SYGVNS.

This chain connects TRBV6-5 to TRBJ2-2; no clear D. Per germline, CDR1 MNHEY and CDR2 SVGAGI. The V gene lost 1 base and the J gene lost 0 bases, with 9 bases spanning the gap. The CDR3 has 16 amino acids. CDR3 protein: CASSYYTASNTGELFF. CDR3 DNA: TGTGCCAGCAGTTACTATACAGCTTCGAACACCGGGGAGCTGTTTTTT.

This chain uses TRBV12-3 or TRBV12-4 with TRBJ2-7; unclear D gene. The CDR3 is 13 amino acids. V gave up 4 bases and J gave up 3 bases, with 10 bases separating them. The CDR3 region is CASSSSSDYEQYF. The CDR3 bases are TGTGCCAGCAGTTCCTCCTCAGACTACGAGCAGTACTTC.

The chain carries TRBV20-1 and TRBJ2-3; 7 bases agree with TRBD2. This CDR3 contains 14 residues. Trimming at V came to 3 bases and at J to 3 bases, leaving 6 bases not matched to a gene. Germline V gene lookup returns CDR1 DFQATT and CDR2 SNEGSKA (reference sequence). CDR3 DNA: TGCAGTGCTAGTGGGGGGGGGTCGACAGATACGCAGTATTTT. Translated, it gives CSASGGGSTDTQYF.

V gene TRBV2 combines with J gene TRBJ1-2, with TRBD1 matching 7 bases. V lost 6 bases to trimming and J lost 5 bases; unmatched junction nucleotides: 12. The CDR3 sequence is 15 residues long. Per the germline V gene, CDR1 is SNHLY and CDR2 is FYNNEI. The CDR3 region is CASSPRTGSSYGYTF. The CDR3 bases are TGTGCCAGCAGCCCTAGGACAGGTTCCTCGTATGGCTACACCTTC.